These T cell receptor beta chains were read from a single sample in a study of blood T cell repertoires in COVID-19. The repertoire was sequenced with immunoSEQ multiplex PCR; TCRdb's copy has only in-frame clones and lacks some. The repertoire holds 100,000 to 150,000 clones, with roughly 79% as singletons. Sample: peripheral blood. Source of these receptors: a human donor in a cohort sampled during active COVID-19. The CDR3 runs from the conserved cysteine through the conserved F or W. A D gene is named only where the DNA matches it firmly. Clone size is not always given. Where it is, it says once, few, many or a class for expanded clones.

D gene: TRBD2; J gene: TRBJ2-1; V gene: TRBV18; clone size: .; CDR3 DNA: TGTGCCAGCTCACCACTTGGGACTACAAGTAGTGAGCAGTTCTTC; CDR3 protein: CASSPLGTTSSEQFF
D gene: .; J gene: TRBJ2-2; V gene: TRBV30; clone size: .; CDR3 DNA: TGTGCCTGGAGTGACAGCGGGGAGCTGTTTTTT; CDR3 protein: CAWSDSGELFF
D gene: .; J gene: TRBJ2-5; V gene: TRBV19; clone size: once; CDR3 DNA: TGTGCCAGTAGTATAGACGGGGGACGGGAGACCCAGTACTTC; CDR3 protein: CASSIDGGRETQYF
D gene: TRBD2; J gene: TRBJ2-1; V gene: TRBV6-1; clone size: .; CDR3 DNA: TGTGCCAGCAGTGAATCTGGACTAGTCACCTACAATGAGCAGTTCTTC; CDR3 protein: CASSESGLVTYNEQFF
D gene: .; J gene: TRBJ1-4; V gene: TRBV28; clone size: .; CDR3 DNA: TGTGCCAGCACGGCAGGGAAGGAAGAACTGTTTTTT; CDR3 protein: CASTAGKEELFF
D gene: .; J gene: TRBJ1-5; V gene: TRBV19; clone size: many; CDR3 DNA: TGTGCCAGTAGTATCGCAGGGGATCAGCCCCAGCATTTT; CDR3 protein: CASSIAGDQPQHF
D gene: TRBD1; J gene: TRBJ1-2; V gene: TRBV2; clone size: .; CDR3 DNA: TGTGCCAGCAGTCGGGACAGTCTTTATGGCTACACCTTC; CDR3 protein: CASSRDSLYGYTF
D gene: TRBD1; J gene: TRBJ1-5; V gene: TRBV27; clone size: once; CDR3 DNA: TGTGCCAGCAGTCGGGACAGAGGCCGTGGGCCCCAGCATTTT; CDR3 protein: CASSRDRGRGPQHF
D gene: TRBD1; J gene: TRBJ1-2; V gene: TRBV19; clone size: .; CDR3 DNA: TGTGCCAGTAGTATATGGACAGGGTGGTCCGGCTACACCTTC; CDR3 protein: CASSIWTGWSGYTF
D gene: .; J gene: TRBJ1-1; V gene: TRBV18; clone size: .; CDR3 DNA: TGTGCCAGCTCACCAAATTCCCAGAACACTGAAGCTTTCTTT; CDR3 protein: CASSPNSQNTEAFF
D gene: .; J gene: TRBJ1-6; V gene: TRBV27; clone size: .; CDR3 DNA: TGTGCCAGCAGTCCCTCCTTAGGGGCCTGGAATTCACCCCTCCACTTT; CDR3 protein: CASSPSLGAWNSPLHF
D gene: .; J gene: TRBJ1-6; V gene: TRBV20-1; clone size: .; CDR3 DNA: TGCAGTGCTAGTAGTTTCGGGTTCCTTGGATCACCCCTCCACTTT; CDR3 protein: CSASSFGFLGSPLHF
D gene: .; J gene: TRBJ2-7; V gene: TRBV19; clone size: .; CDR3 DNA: TGTGCCAGTAGTATCGGTCAGGGCACGGACGAGCAGTACTTC; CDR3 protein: CASSIGQGTDEQYF
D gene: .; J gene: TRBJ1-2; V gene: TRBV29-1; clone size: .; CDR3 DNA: TGCAGCTTGGCGGGGCCCGAGGTCTATGGCTACACCTTC; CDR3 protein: CSLAGPEVYGYTF
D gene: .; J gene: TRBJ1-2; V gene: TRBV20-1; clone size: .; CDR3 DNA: TGCAGTGCTAGTTTGTGGGGCGCGGACTATGGCTACACCTTC; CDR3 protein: CSASLWGADYGYTF
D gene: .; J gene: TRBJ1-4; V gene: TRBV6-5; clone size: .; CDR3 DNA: TGTGCCAGCAGTTCCCCAGGGGAAGTCAATGAAAAACTGTTTTTT; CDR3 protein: CASSSPGEVNEKLFF
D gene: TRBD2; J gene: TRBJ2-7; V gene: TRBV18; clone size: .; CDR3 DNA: TGTGCCAGCCGCCCTAGCGGGTACGAGCAGTACTTC; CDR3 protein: CASRPSGYEQYF
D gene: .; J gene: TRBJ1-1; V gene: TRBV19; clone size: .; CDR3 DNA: TGTGCCAGTAGTATATTCTGGCGGGCTATGAACACTGAAGCTTTCTTT; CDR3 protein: CASSIFWRAMNTEAFF
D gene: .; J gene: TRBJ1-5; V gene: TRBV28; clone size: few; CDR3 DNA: TGTGCCAGCAGTTTATGGGGAAGACAGTCTTGGCAGCCCCAGCATTTT; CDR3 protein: CASSLWGRQSWQPQHF
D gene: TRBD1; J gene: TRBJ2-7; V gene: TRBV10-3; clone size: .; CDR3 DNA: TGTGCCAACAAAAAGGGGGCGGACTACGAGCAGTACTTC; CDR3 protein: CANKKGADYEQYF
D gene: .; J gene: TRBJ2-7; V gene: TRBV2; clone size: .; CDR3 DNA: TGTGCCACCCGAGGGGACTCATCCTACGAGCAGTACTTC; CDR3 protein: CATRGDSSYEQYF
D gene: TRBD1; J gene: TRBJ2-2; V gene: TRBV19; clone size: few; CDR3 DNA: TGTGCCAGTAGTATCCTAGGACAGGGAGCCGGGGAGCTGTTTTTT; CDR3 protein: CASSILGQGAGELFF
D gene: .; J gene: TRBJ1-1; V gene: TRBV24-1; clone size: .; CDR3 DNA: TGTGCCACCAGTGACGGGACTCGCGACGAAGCTTTCTTT; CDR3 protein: CATSDGTRDEAFF
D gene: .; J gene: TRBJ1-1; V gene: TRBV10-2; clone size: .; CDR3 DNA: TGCGCCAGCAGACAGGGTAGGAACACTGAAGCTTTCTTT; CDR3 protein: CASRQGRNTEAFF
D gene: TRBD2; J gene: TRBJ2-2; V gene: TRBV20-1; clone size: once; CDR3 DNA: TGCAGTGCTAGTCCTCCTAGCGGGGGGAACACCGGGGAGCTGTTTTTT; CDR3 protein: CSASPPSGGNTGELFF
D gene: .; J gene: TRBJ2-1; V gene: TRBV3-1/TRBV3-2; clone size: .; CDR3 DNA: TGTGCCAGCAGCCAAGATAGAGTGGGACAAATGTTCTTC; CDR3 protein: CASSQDRVGQMFF
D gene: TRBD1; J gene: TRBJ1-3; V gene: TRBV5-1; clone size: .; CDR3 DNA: TGCGCCAGCAGCTACCTGGACAGGGCCTCTGGAAACACCATATATTTT; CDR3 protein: CASSYLDRASGNTIYF
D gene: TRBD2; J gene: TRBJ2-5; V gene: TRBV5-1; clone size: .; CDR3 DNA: TGCGCCAGCAGCCCCGGAGGGAGCGGGAGGTATGAGACCCAGTACTTC; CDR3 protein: CASSPGGSGRYETQYF
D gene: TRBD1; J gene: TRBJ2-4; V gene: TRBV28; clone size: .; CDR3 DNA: TGTGCCAGCAGTTCGGGACAGGGGGCGCGAACCAAAAACATTCAGTACTTC; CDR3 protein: CASSSGQGARTKNIQYF
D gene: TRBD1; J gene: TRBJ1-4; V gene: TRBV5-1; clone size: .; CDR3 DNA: TGCGCCAGCAGCTCTCCCGGCGGGACAGAACTGTTTTTT; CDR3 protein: CASSSPGGTELFF
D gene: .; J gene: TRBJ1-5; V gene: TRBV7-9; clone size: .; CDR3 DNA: TGTGCCAGCAGCTTAGACCCCACATATTATAGCAATCAGCCCCAGCATTTT; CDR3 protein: CASSLDPTYYSNQPQHF
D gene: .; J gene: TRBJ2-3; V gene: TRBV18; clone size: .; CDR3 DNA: TGTGCCAGCTCCCCCGCGGGCACAGATACGCAGTATTTT; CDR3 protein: CASSPAGTDTQYF
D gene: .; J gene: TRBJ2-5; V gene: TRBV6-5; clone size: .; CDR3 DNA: TGTGCCAGCAAGGCTAGCGACCAAGAGACCCAGTACTTC; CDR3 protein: CASKASDQETQYF
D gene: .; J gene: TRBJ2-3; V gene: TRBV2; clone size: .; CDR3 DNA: TGTGCCAGCAGGGTGACTAGGAACACAGATACGCAGTATTTT; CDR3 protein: CASRVTRNTDTQYF
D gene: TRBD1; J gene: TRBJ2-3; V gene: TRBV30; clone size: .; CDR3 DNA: TGTGCCTGGAGTCCCCCTAGGACAGGGGTTAGGTATACGCAGTATTTT; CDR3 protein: CAWSPPRTGVRYTQYF
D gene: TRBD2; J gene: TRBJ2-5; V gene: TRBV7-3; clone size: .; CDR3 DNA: TGTGCCAGCAGTCGGACTAGATCAGGAGAGACCCAGTACTTC; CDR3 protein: CASSRTRSGETQYF
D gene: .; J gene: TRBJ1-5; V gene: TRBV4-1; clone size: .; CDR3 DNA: TGCGCCAGCAGCCAAGACTCACAGGGATTTCAGCCCCAGCATTTT; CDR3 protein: CASSQDSQGFQPQHF
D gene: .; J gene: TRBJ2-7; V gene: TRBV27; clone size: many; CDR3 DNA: TGTGCCAGCAGTTTATCGATGGGCAGTCGTACTGTCCCTGGTTACGAGCAGTACTTC; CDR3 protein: CASSLSMGSRTVPGYEQYF
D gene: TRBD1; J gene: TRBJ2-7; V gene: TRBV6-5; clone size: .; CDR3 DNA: TGTGCCAGCCCGCCGGACAGGGATCACTACGAGCAGTACTTC; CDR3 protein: CASPPDRDHYEQYF
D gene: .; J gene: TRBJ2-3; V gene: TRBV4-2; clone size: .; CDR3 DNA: TGTGCCAGCAGCCAACCTGGGGGGTTGACAGATACGCAGTATTTT; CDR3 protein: CASSQPGGLTDTQYF
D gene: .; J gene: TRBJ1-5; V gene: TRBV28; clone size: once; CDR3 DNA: TGTGCCAGCAGTTTTGTCGGCAATCAGCCCCAGCATTTT; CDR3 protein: CASSFVGNQPQHF
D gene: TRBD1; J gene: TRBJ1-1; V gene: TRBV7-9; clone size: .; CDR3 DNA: TGTGCCAGCAGCCGGACAGGGGGCAGCCCGTGGGGCACTGAAGCTTTCTTT; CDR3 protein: CASSRTGGSPWGTEAFF
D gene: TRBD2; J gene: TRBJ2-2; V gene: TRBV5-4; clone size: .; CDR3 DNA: TGTGCCAGCAGCTCCGGCCTACTAGCGGGTAACACCGGGGAGCTGTTTTTT; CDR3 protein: CASSSGLLAGNTGELFF
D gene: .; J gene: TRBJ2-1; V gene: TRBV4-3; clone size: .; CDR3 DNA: TGCGCCAGCAGCCCCCAGGGAGGCGAGCAGTTCTTC; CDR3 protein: CASSPQGGEQFF
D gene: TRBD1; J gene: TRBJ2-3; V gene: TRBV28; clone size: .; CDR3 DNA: TGTGCCAGCAGTTTGCGTTCTTCCGGGACAGGGCGTAGCACAGATACGCAGTATTTT; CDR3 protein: CASSLRSSGTGRSTDTQYF
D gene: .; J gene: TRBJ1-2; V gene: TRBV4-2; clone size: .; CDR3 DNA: TGTGCCAGCAGCCAAGATAAGACGGTCGCGGCCTATGGCTACACCTTC; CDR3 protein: CASSQDKTVAAYGYTF
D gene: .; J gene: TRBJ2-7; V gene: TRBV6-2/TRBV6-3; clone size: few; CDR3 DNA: TGTGCCAGCAGTTACCTAGGTTCGAGCTCCTACGAGCAGTACTTC; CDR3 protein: CASSYLGSSSYEQYF
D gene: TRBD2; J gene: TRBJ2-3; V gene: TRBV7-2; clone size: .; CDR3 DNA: TGTGCCAGCAGCACGTCGCTAGCGGGGGCTCGGGATACGCAGTATTTT; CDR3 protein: CASSTSLAGARDTQYF
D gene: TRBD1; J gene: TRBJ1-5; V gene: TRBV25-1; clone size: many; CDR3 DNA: TGTGCCAGCAGTGGACAGGGGCAACAGCCCCAGCATTTT; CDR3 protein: CASSGQGQQPQHF